Listed below are T cell receptor beta chains from one sample, sequenced in a study of PD-1 blockade in classical Hodgkin lymphoma. Measured with immunoSEQ multiplex PCR; TCRdb has only the in-frame clones, and not every one. This sample has 75,000 to 100,000 clones, with 81% found just once. The material was peripheral blood mononuclear cells (PBMCs), obtained before the second cycle of nivolumab. These TCRs come from a human donor with classical Hodgkin lymphoma. Each CDR3 is given with its conserved first and last residue. Fields, in order: clone size, J gene, D gene, V gene, CDR3 DNA, CDR3 protein. D genes are given only for firm matches. Size is stated for part of the rows, as once, few or many counts, or as a class when the clone is expanded.

>.|TRBJ2-5|.|TRBV10-1
TGCGCCAGCAGTGGGGGGGCTGCGGGAGAGGAAGAGACCCAGTACTTC
CASSGGAAGEEETQYF
>.|TRBJ1-2|.|TRBV6-6
TGTGCCAGCAAACGGGCAGGCGGGTCGCCCTATGGCTACACCTTC
CASKRAGGSPYGYTF
>few|TRBJ2-1|.|TRBV7-3
TGTGCCAGCAGCCGTGGAGTAGGGTCGTACAATGAGCAGTTCTTC
CASSRGVGSYNEQFF
>.|TRBJ2-2|TRBD1|TRBV2
TGTGCCAGCAGTGACGGCAGGGGGCCCACCGGGGAGCTGTTTTTT
CASSDGRGPTGELFF
>.|TRBJ2-1|TRBD2|TRBV28
TGTGCCAGCAGTTTAGGGGGGGTTAGGAGCCATGAGCAGTTCTTC
CASSLGGVRSHEQFF
>.|TRBJ1-2|.|TRBV5-6
TGTGCCAGCAGCTCACCTGGACAAGTCTATGGCTACACCTTC
CASSSPGQVYGYTF
>.|TRBJ2-4|TRBD1|TRBV5-1
TGCGCCAGCAGCTTGGCCTCTCAGGGGGTAAACATTCAGTACTTC
CASSLASQGVNIQYF
>.|TRBJ2-5|TRBD2|TRBV10-2
TGCGCCAGCAGTGTCCTCCAAGCGGGAGGGCCTGTGACCCAGTACTTC
CASSVLQAGGPVTQYF
>.|TRBJ2-7|.|TRBV28
TGTGCCAGCAGTTCCGGCCTGAGCGCTTACGAGCAGTACTTC
CASSSGLSAYEQYF
>.|TRBJ2-7|TRBD1|TRBV30
TGTGCCTGGAAAAGTTGGGACAGGGGATTGTACGAGCAGTACTTC
CAWKSWDRGLYEQYF
>.|TRBJ2-5|TRBD1|TRBV5-1
TGCGCCAGCAGCCAAGGGACAGGGGGTTACCAAGAGACCCAGTACTTC
CASSQGTGGYQETQYF